The rows below give T cell receptor beta chains drawn from one sample of a study of T cells in Graves' hyperthyroidism and ophthalmopathy. MiXCR, run by TCRdb on the multiplex PCR reads, gives a single entry per CDR3 protein. The data show around 250,000 distinct CDR3 sequences, about 14% seen once. The specimen sequenced was blood. The receptors come from a woman aged 40 to 50 with Graves' hyperthyroidism that later progressed to Graves' ophthalmopathy. CDR3s include the opening cysteine and the closing phenylalanine or tryptophan. D genes are given only for firm matches. Size tells how often a clone was seen (once, few, many) or the class of an expanded clone, and some rows leave it out.

clone_size d_call j_call v_call cdr3_nt cdr3_aa
few TRBD1 TRBJ1-1 TRBV15 TGTGCCACCAGCAGAACAGGGGGGAACACTGAAGCTTTCTTT CATSRTGGNTEAFF
. TRBD2 TRBJ2-1 TRBV7-8 TGTGCCAGCAGTTCAGCGGGAGGGGGGCGGAATGAGCAGTTCTTC CASSSAGGGRNEQFF
many TRBD2 TRBJ2-1 TRBV30 TGTGCCTGGCCGCTAGCGGAGCACAATGAGCAGTTCTTC CAWPLAEHNEQFF
few . TRBJ2-5 TRBV4-1 TGCGCCAGCAGCCAAACACATCAATGGAGAGGGGACCAGACCCAGTACTTC CASSQTHQWRGDQTQYF
. . TRBJ2-3 TRBV7-2 TGTGCCAGCAGCTTAGCGTCTCTGGTCGCCCCAAGGGATACGCAGTATTTT CASSLASLVAPRDTQYF
many . TRBJ2-7 TRBV11-2 TGTGCCAGCAGCTTAGAGCGGCTCTCGGGAATGGAGCAGTACTTC CASSLERLSGMEQYF
many . TRBJ2-4 TRBV28 TGTGCCAGCAGTTCACATCGGGACACCGGGAGGAACATTCAGTACTTC CASSSHRDTGRNIQYF
many TRBD1 TRBJ2-1 TRBV5-1 TGCGCCAGCAGCGAGGGGACAGGGCTTAGCAATGAGCAGTTCTTC CASSEGTGLSNEQFF
many . TRBJ2-5 TRBV2 TGTGCCAGCAGTGAGGGTCCGTGGGCCGAAGAGACCCAGTACTTC CASSEGPWAEETQYF
few TRBD2 TRBJ2-2 TRBV19 TGTGCCAGTAGTCCCCAAGGGGGGGCGATAAGCGGGGGGCTGTTTTTT CASSPQGGAISGGLFF
many . TRBJ2-5 TRBV3-1 TGTGCCAGCAGCCCCAGTTACCAAGAGACCCAGTACTTC CASSPSYQETQYF
many TRBD1 TRBJ2-3 TRBV12-3/TRBV12-4 TGTGCCAGCATTATGATGGGACAGGGGGCAAGAGATACGCAGTATTTT CASIMMGQGARDTQYF
many . TRBJ2-7 TRBV3-1 TGTGCCAGCAGCCATCTGGGCGAGCAGTACTTC CASSHLGEQYF
. . TRBJ2-7 TRBV4-1 TGCGCCAACAGCCAAGTCCCTCCCGTCACCTACGAGCAGTACTTC CANSQVPPVTYEQYF
many . TRBJ2-7 TRBV5-1 TGCGCCAGCAGCTTTTCGGCAGGGTGGGGCGAGCAGTACTTC CASSFSAGWGEQYF
. TRBD2 TRBJ2-1 TRBV7-9 TGTGCCAGCAGCTTAGGGGGACTAGCGCCCAGGAGGGCAAGCTATGAGCAGTTCTTC CASSLGGLAPRRASYEQFF
many . TRBJ1-1 TRBV5-1 TGCGCCAGCAGCTTGGAATGGGGACACAAGAACACTGAAGCTTTCTTT CASSLEWGHKNTEAFF
medium-sized . TRBJ2-2 TRBV28 TGTGCCAGCAGTTCGACGGTCACCGGGGAGCTGTTTTTT CASSSTVTGELFF
many . TRBJ2-5 TRBV6-7 TGTGCCAGCAAGAGGAAAAAGACCCAGTACTTC CASKRKKTQYF
many TRBD2 TRBJ2-1 TRBV6-5 TGTGCCAGCAGTTATCAATTTTCGGGACTAGCGGTCAATGAGCAGTTCTTC CASSYQFSGLAVNEQFF
many . TRBJ1-1 TRBV2 TGTGCCAGCAGTGAAGCGCGGGTCCCCAGGACGGCTTTCTTT CASSEARVPRTAFF
many TRBD1 TRBJ1-2 TRBV30 TGTGCCTGGACTGACTGGACAGGGACCTCGTATGGCTACACCTTC CAWTDWTGTSYGYTF
many . TRBJ1-1 TRBV6-1 TGTGCCAGCAAATCCTTCGCCCGGGCCCCCGGCAACACTGAAGCTTTCTTT CASKSFARAPGNTEAFF
many . TRBJ1-2 TRBV7-2 TGTGCCAGCAGCTTAGCGAGACAGAGCTATGGCTACACCTTC CASSLARQSYGYTF
many . TRBJ2-2 TRBV12-3/TRBV12-4 TGTGCCAGCAGTTTAGCGCCTCCGGGTTACAACACCGGGGAGCTGTTTTTT CASSLAPPGYNTGELFF
many . TRBJ2-5 TRBV2 TGTGCCAGCAGCGCGGGGAGAGAGACCCAGTACTTC CASSAGRETQYF
many TRBD1 TRBJ2-7 TRBV7-3 TGTGCCAGCAGCCCTAGGGGGACAGTCGGGGACGAGCAGTACTTC CASSPRGTVGDEQYF
many . TRBJ1-2 TRBV7-3 TGTGCCAGCAGCCCTTCCCAGGGTTTCTATGGCTACACCTTC CASSPSQGFYGYTF
. . TRBJ2-3 TRBV4-1 TGCGCCAGCAACCCTTACCCAAAGCGAATCAGGGCGGAGGGAGTATACGCAGATACGCAGTATTTT CASNPYPKRIRAEGVYADTQYF
many TRBD1 TRBJ2-3 TRBV15 TGTGCCACCGGCAGAGGGACAGGGGGCGCAGATACGCAGTATTTT CATGRGTGGADTQYF
many TRBD2 TRBJ2-7 TRBV30 TGTGCCTGGAGTGCTGGCTTGGGGGCGGGAGGAGACGAGCAGTACTTC CAWSAGLGAGGDEQYF
. . TRBJ2-1 TRBV28 TGTGCCAGCAAGGGGGACAAAGCCTACAATGAGCAGTTCTTC CASKGDKAYNEQFF
many . TRBJ1-1 TRBV2 TGTGCCAGCAACAGGGCGGTAGCTGAAGCTTTCTTT CASNRAVAEAFF
. . TRBJ1-5 TRBV3-1 TGTGCCAGCAGCCAAGTGTCGGGGGGCAATCAGCCCCAGCATTTT CASSQVSGGNQPQHF
many TRBD2 TRBJ2-1 TRBV28 TGTGCCAGCAGTTTTACGGTTGCTAGCGGGAGAGTCGCCTACAATGAGCAGTTCTTC CASSFTVASGRVAYNEQFF
many TRBD2 TRBJ2-2 TRBV6-2/TRBV6-3 TGTGCCAGCACCGGACTAGTGTTGGGCACCGGGGAGCTGTTTTTT CASTGLVLGTGELFF
many TRBD1 TRBJ2-4 TRBV5-1 TGCGCCAGCAGCTTGGGGACAGGGAACATTCAGTACTTC CASSLGTGNIQYF
many TRBD2 TRBJ2-2 TRBV30 TGTGCCTGGAGTGCCACTAGCGCCGGGGAGCTGTTTTTT CAWSATSAGELFF
many . TRBJ2-1 TRBV12-3/TRBV12-4 TGTGCCAGCAGTTTAAGACAGAATTACAATGAGCAGTTCTTC CASSLRQNYNEQFF
. . TRBJ1-1 TRBV27 TGTGCCAGCGGTCGGCGAGGTACTGAAGCTTTCTTT CASGRRGTEAFF
many . TRBJ2-1 TRBV20-1 TGCAGTGCTAGGGCGGGACACTCTAAGGGCAATGAGCAGTTCTTC CSARAGHSKGNEQFF
many . TRBJ2-1 TRBV5-5 TGTGCCAGCACCCGACACGGAGTCCCTTTCTCCTACAATGAGCAGTTCTTC CASTRHGVPFSYNEQFF